The 23 T cell receptor beta chains given below trace back to one sample, sequenced in a study of cytomegalovirus exposure and HLA in healthy donors. This PCR relied on a set of 60 Vbeta primers and 13 Jbeta primers. Measured with immunoSEQ multiplex PCR; TCRdb has only the in-frame clones, and not every one. The sample carries 130,000 or so clones, about 80% recorded once. Sample: PBMCs. Receptor source: a woman between 18 and 29 years old in good health and CMV-seronegative.

V is TRBV4-2 and J is TRBJ2-3; no firm D call. From germline, CDR1 is LGHNA and CDR2 YNFKEQ. The CDR3 contains 13 residues. Trimming took 4 bases from V and 3 from J, leaving 8 bases between them. DNA of the CDR3: TGTGCCAGCAGCCTTACTCTTACAGATACGCAGTATTTT. Translation: CASSLTLTDTQYF.

This chain connects TRBV2 to TRBJ1-4, with D possibly being TRBD1 (6 bases). Between the trimmed V and J ends, which lost 11 bases and 5 bases, there was a span of 15 bases. This CDR3 has 13 residues. Germline-derived CDR1 and CDR2 are SNHLY and FYNNEI. In DNA, the CDR3 is TGTGCCGGAAACGTACAGGGAAATGAAAAACTGTTTTTT. Translation gives CAGNVQGNEKLFF.

The chain uses TRBV4-3 and TRBJ1-1, with 9 bases matching TRBD1. The ends lost 0 bases at V and 4 bases at J; junction bases unmatched: 15. The germline V gene has CDR1 LGHNA and CDR2 YSLEER. The CDR3 contains 19 residues. In nucleotides, the CDR3 is TGCGCCAGCAGCCAAGATCGTATTTGGGACAGGGAGGGTGGCACTGAAGCTTTCTTT. Its translation: CASSQDRIWDREGGTEAFF.

The genes are TRBV7-9 and TRBJ2-7; 9 bases agree with TRBD1. Losses at the gene ends were 3 bases for V and 2 bases for J; bases not matched to a gene: 8. The CDR3 totals 16 residues. Germline CDR1 is SEHNR and CDR2 is FQNEAQ (reference sequence). The DNA of the CDR3 is TGTGCCAGCAGCTTGGACGTGGGGACAGGGCCCTACGAGCAGTACTTC. Protein sequence: CASSLDVGTGPYEQYF.

The chain carries TRBV9 and TRBJ1-5; TRBD1 matches at 9 bases. This CDR3 comprises 13 residues. Germline V lookup: CDR1 SGDLS, CDR2 YYNGEE. Trimming took 5 bases from V and 4 from J; bases not matched to a gene: 1. CDR3 in DNA: TGTGCCAGCAGTGGGACAGGGAATCAGCCCCAGCATTTT. Amino acid sequence: CASSGTGNQPQHF.

As regards this clone: One junction end does not reproduce the germline sequence, and a read error may be involved. The J gene is TRBJ1-2, the V gene TRBV7-9; 8 nucleotides match TRBD1. Germline V gene lookup returns CDR1 SEHNR and CDR2 FQNEAQ (reference sequence). The CDR3 runs 13 residues. CDR3 in DNA: TGTTCCAGCAGCCGGACAGGGAACTATGGCTACACCTTC. This translates into CSSSRTGNYGYTF. The complete variable domain, with remaining parts taken from reference TRBV7-9 and TRBJ1-2, reads DTGVSQNPRHKITKRGQNVTFRCDPISEHNRLYWYRQTLGQGPEFLTYFQNEAQLEKSRLLSDRFSAERPKGSFSTLEIQRTEQGDSAMYLCSSSRTGNYGYTFGSGTRLTVV.

This rearrangement joins TRBV21-1 to TRBJ2-7; the table's D call, TRBD1, was not checked against the DNA. TRBV21-1 is shown as a pseudogene. The CDR3 length is 14 residues. The CDR3 is CASTRHSVPYEQYF. Written as DNA, the CDR3 is TGTGCCAGCACCAGGCATTCGGTACCCTACGAGCAGTACTTC.

J is TRBJ2-7 and V is TRBV6-1; 12 bases map to TRBD1. This CDR3 has 15 amino acids. Per the germline V gene, CDR1 is MNHNS and CDR2 is SASEGT. V dropped 0 bases and J dropped 7; count of bases not matched to a gene: 4. CDR3 in DNA: TGTGCCAGCAGTGAAGCGGGACAGGGGGCGAAAGAGCAGTACTTC. This codes for CASSEAGQGAKEQYF.

Concerning this clone: Mismatch with germline at one junction end may stem from a read error. The chain couples TRBV6-5 to TRBJ2-6, with D possibly being TRBD1 (5 bases). The CDR3 length is 15 residues. The germline CDR1 and CDR2 sequences are MNHEY and SVGAGI. CDR3 region: CASSPTASGANGLTF. DNA of the CDR3: TGTGCCAGCAGCCCTACAGCCTCTGGGGCCAACGGCCTGACTTTC.

The chain is built from TRBV27 and TRBJ2-1; TRBD2 agrees at 10 bases. CDR1 and CDR2 (germline): MNHEY, SMNVEV (reference sequence). The CDR3 totals 16 residues. V shed 3 bases and J 4 bases; nucleotides not matched to a gene: 6. CDR3 sequence: CASSLTLAGVYNEQFF. CDR3 coding DNA: TGTGCCAGCAGTTTGACCCTAGCGGGAGTGTACAATGAGCAGTTCTTC.

J is TRBJ1-6 and V is TRBV19, with 7 bases identical to TRBD1. The length of the CDR3 is 16 residues. CDR1 and CDR2 from the germline V gene are LNHDA and SQIVND (reference sequence). J was trimmed by 7 bases and V by 8 bases; bases with no gene match: 14. The CDR3 bases are TGTGCCAGTGGACAAGGGACAGCCCCGAGGAATTCACCCCTCCACTTT. Protein product: CASGQGTAPRNSPLHF.

The CDR3 sequence: CASSLGWDRAYEQYF. CDR3 sequence (DNA): TGTGCCAGCAGCTTGGGTTGGGACAGGGCCTACGAGCAGTACTTC. The chain links TRBV5-5 to TRBJ2-7; 9 nucleotides line up with TRBD1. The V gene's germline CDR1 is SGHKS and CDR2 YYEKEE (reference sequence). CDR3 length: 15 residues. V was pared by 0 bases and J by 2 bases, with 3 bases of the junction left unmatched.

The rearrangement joins TRBV5-4 to TRBJ1-4, with D unclear. The CDR3 spans 14 residues. V lost 1 base and J 0 bases, leaving 4 bases between the germline ends. Germline V gene lookup returns CDR1 SGHNT and CDR2 YYREEE (reference sequence). Written as DNA, the CDR3 is TGTGCCAGCAGCTTGTCTGCAACTAATGAAAAACTGTTTTTT. Protein product: CASSLSATNEKLFF.

The chain has TRBV30 and TRBJ1-6; TRBD1 might be the D (6 bases). The CDR3 is 13 amino acids. The V end lost 3 bases, the J end lost 6 bases, and 9 bases lay between the germline ends. Germline CDR1 is GTSNPN and CDR2 is SVGIG (reference sequence). DNA of the CDR3: TGTGCCTGGAGAAACAGGGCTAATTCACCCCTCCACTTT. This encodes CAWRNRANSPLHF.

The CDR3 sequence is CASSPQGGTEAFF. The CDR3 bases are TGTGCCAGCTCACCGCAGGGTGGAACTGAAGCTTTCTTT. The chain links TRBV18 to TRBJ1-1, with a weak D call TRBD1 (5 bases). Deletions cut 3 bases from V and 5 bases from J, with 10 bases between. The germline CDR1 and CDR2 sequences are KGHSH and LQKENI. The length of the CDR3 is 13 residues.

This chain connects TRBV6-5 to TRBJ2-4; D uncertain. V was cut by 0 bases and J by 4 bases, with 7 bases left in between. Germline V lookup: CDR1 MNHEY, CDR2 SVGAGI. The CDR3 is made up of 14 amino acids. The CDR3 region has the DNA TGTGCCAGCAGTTACTCGAGGTCGAAAAACATTCAGTACTTC. It codes for CASSYSRSKNIQYF.

The chain uses TRBV2 and TRBJ1-1; the D is unclear. The CDR3 loop spans 14 amino acids. Trimming removed 2 bases from V and 6 bases from J, with 13 bases in between. Looked up from germline, CDR1 is SNHLY and CDR2 is FYNNEI. CDR3 region: CASSEYALESEAFF. The CDR3 DNA is TGTGCCAGCAGTGAATACGCCCTTGAGTCTGAAGCTTTCTTT.

The genes are TRBV6-5 and TRBJ2-3; weak D call: TRBD1 (5 bases). V lost 8 bases to trimming and J lost 5 bases, with 14 bases between them. Germline assignment: CDR1 MNHEY and CDR2 SVGAGI. The CDR3 consists of 13 residues. The CDR3 bases are TGTGCCAGCGGAAGGGGCAGAGGAGATACGCAGTATTTT. Protein: CASGRGRGDTQYF.

The chain couples TRBV5-1 to TRBJ1-4, with TRBD1 identical over 7 bases. CDR3 size: 14 residues. Germline values: CDR1 SGHRS, CDR2 YFSETQ. After removal of 4 bases from V and 5 bases from J, the junction contained 5 bases not matched to a gene. The chain's CDR3 is CASSLTGSNEKLFF. CDR3 DNA sequence: TGCGCCAGCAGCCTGACAGGGTCAAATGAAAAACTGTTTTTT.

V usage is TRBV10-1 and J usage is TRBJ2-3; 11 bases are shared with TRBD2. Germline CDR1 and CDR2: WNHNN and SYGVQD (reference sequence). The trim removed 11 bases at V and 2 bases at J, leaving 12 bases unmatched. The CDR3 is 16 amino acids. This CDR3 is CAVGTSGWEYTDTQYF. The DNA of the CDR3 is TGCGCCGTAGGGACTAGCGGATGGGAGTACACAGATACGCAGTATTTT.

The CDR3 nucleotides read TGTGCCAGCAGGTTGACCGCCTTCGGGTCACCCCTCCACTTT. It translates to CASRLTAFGSPLHF. V and J are TRBV6-5 and TRBJ1-6; no definite D call. This CDR3 has 14 residues. The germline CDR1 and CDR2 sequences are MNHEY and SVGAGI. V shed 6 bases and J shed 10 bases, with 16 bases lying between them.

This rearrangement joins TRBV7-2 to TRBJ1-2, with D perhaps TRBD1 (6 bases). CDR1 is SGHTA and CDR2 is FQGNSA in the germline V gene. Between the trimmed V and J ends, which lost 8 bases and 4 bases, there was a span of 14 bases. CDR3 length: 13 amino acids. In nucleotides, the CDR3 is TGTGCCAGCGGAGGCAGGGGTCCCTATGGCTACACCTTC. Protein product: CASGGRGPYGYTF.

V and J are TRBV16 and TRBJ1-5; weak D call: TRBD1 (5 bases). Trimming left V 4 bases short and J 5 bases short, with 18 bases between. Looked up from germline, CDR1 is KGHSY and CDR2 is FQNENV. This CDR3 contains 16 residues. CDR3 loop: CASSPRQSLRDQPQHF. CDR3 sequence (DNA): TGTGCCAGCAGCCCTCGACAGAGTTTAAGGGATCAGCCCCAGCATTTT.